This T cell receptor (beta chain) emerged from a study of blood T cell repertoires in COVID-19. Overall study: Both acute and convalescent COVID-19 samples were obtained from the United States, Italy and Spain. PBMCs, B-cell-depleted T cells, or T cells were the source of the cDNA or gDNA that made up the material.

Germline CDR1 is MGHDK and CDR2 is SYGVNS. V was pared by 3 bases and J by 5 bases, with 16 bases between. The CDR3 has 15 residues. Original data processing: Estimated nucleated cell counts came from reference gene primer amplification. Assay: immunoSEQ multiplex PCR; the TCRdb copy retains only in-frame clones and omits some. For V, J and clone size, that table is used; D and trimming come from the DNA. The table lists 110,000 to 150,000 clones, approximately 88% of them singletons. Participant reports of clinical history set cohort assignment. The sequence was collected from a man aged 35 to 55 with acute COVID-19. What was sequenced was PBMCs or T cells enriched from blood (not recorded which). The chain employs TRBV25-1 and TRBJ2-5; D call uncertain. CDR3: CASSDPTSVRETQYF. The CDR3 DNA reads TGTGCCAGCAGTGATCCAACGTCCGTGAGGGAGACCCAGTACTTC.